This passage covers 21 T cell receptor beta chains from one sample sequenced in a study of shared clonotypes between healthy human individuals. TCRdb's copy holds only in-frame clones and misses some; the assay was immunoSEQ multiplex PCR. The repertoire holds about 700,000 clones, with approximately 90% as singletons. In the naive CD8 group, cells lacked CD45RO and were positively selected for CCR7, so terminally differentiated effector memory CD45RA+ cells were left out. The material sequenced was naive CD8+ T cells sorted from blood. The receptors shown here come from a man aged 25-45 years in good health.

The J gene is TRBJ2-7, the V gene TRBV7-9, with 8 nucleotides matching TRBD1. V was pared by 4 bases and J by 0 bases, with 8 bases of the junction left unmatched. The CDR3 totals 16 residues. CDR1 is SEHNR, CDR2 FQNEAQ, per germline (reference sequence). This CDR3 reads CASSSRTGTSSYEQYF. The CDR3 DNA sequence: TGTGCCAGCAGCTCCCGGACAGGGACGAGCTCCTACGAGCAGTACTTC.

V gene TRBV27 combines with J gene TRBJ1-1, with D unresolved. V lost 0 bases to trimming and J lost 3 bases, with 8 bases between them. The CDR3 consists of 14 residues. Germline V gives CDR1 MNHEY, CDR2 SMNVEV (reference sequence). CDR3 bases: TGTGCCAGCAGTTTATCCGGGAGGTACACTGAAGCTTTCTTT. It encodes CASSLSGRYTEAFF.

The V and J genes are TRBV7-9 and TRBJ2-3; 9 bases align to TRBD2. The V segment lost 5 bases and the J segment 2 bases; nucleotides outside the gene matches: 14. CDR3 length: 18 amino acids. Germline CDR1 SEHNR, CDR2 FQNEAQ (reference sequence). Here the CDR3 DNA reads TGTGCCAGCAGCCATATTAGCGGGGGACTTAGCGTCACAGATACGCAGTATTTT. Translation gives CASSHISGGLSVTDTQYF.

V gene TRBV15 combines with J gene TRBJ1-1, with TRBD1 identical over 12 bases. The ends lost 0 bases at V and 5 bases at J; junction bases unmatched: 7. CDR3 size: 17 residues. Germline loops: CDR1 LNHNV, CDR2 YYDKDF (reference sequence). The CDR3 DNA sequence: TGTGCCACCAGCAGAGAAGCGGGACAGGGGGCCGGGACTGAAGCTTTCTTT. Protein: CATSREAGQGAGTEAFF.

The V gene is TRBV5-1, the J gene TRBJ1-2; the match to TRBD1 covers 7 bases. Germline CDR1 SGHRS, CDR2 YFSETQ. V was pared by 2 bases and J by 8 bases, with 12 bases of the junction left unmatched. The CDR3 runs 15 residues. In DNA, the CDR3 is TGCGCCAGCAGCTTAGGGACAGCGGGTCGCAGCGGCTACACCTTC. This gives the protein CASSLGTAGRSGYTF.

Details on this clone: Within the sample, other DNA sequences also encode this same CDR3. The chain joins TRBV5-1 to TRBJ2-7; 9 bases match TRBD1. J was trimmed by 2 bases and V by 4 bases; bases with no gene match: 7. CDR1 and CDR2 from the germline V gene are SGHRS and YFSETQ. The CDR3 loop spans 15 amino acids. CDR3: CASSLTGTGTYEQYF. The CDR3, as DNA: TGCGCCAGCAGCCTAACCGGGACAGGGACCTACGAGCAGTACTTC.

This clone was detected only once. CDR3 residues: CAISPGGNQPQHF. The CDR3 DNA reads TGTGCCATCAGCCCGGGGGGTAATCAGCCCCAGCATTTT. The rearrangement joins TRBV10-3 to TRBJ1-5, with D possibly being TRBD1 (5 bases). Trimming cost V 6 bases and J 4 bases, with 10 bases left between them. The CDR3 runs 13 residues. CDR1 and CDR2 from the germline V gene are ENHRY and SYGVKD.

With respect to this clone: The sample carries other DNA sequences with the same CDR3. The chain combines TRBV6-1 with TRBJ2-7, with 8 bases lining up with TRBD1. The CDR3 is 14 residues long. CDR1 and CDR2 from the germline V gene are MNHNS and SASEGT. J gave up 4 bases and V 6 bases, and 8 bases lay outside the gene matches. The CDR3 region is CASSDRGGRYEQYF. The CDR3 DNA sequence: TGTGCCAGCAGCGACAGGGGAGGTCGGTACGAGCAGTACTTC.

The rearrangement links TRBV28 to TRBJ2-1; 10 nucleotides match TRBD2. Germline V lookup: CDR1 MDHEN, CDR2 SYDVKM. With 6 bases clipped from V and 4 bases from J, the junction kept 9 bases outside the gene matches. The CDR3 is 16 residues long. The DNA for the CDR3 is TGTGCCAGCAGCCGGAGAGCGGGAGGGCCTTACAATGAGCAGTTCTTC. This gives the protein CASSRRAGGPYNEQFF. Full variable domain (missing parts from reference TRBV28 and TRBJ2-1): DVKVTQSSRYLVKRTGEKVFLECVQDMDHENMFWYRQDPGLGLRLIYFSYDVKMKEKGDIPEGYSVSREKKERFSLILESASTNQTSMYLCASSRRAGGPYNEQFFGPGTRLTVL.

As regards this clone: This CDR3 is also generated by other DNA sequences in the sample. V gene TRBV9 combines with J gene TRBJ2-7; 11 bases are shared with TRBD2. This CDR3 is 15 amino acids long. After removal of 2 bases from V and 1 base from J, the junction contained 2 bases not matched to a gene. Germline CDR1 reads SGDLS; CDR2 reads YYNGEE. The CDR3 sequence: CASSVGTSGSYEQYF. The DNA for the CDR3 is TGTGCCAGCAGCGTGGGGACTAGCGGATCCTACGAGCAGTACTTC.

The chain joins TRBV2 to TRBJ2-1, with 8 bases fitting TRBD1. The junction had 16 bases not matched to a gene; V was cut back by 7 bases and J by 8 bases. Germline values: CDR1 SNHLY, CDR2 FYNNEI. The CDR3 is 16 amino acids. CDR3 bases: TGTGCCAGCACCGAAACCCGGGACAGGTTCTCGGATGAGCAGTTCTTC. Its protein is CASTETRDRFSDEQFF.

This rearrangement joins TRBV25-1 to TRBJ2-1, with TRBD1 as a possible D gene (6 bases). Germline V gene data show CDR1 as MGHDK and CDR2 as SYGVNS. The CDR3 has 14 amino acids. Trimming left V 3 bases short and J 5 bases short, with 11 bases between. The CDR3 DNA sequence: TGTGCCAGCAGTGATCCTCCAGGGGACAATGAGCAGTTCTTC. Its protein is CASSDPPGDNEQFF.

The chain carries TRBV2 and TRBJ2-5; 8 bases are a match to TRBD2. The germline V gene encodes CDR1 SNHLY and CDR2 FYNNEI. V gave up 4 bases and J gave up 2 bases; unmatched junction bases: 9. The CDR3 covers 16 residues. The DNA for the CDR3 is TGTGCCAGCAGTGTGTATGGTAGCGGGGCACAAGAGACCCAGTACTTC. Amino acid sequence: CASSVYGSGAQETQYF.

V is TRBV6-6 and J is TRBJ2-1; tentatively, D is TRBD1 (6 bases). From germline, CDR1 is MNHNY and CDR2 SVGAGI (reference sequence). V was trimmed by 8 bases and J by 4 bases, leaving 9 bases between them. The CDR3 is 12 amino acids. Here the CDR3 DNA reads TGTGCCAGCCGGGACAATTACAATGAGCAGTTCTTC. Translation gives CASRDNYNEQFF.

The CDR3, as DNA: TGTGCCAGCAGTTTATTTCAGGGAACTGAAGCTTTCTTT. Its protein product is CASSLFQGTEAFF. The chain joins TRBV27 to TRBJ1-1; weak D call: TRBD1 (5 bases). Trimming left V 1 base short and J 5 bases short, with 8 bases between. There are 13 residues in the CDR3. The germline gives CDR1 MNHEY, CDR2 SMNVEV (reference sequence).

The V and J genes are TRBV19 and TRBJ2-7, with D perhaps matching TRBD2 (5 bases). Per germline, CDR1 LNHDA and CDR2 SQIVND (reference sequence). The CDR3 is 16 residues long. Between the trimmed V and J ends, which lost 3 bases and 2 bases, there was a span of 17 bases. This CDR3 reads CASSIFGGRGTYEQYF. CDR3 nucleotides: TGTGCCAGTAGTATTTTTGGCGGGCGAGGAACCTACGAGCAGTACTTC.

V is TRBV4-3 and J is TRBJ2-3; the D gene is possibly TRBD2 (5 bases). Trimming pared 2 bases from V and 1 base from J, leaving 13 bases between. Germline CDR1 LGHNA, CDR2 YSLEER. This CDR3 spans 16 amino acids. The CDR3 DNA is TGCGCCAGCAGCCAAAGAGCCCTGAGGGGCACAGATACGCAGTATTTT. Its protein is CASSQRALRGTDTQYF.

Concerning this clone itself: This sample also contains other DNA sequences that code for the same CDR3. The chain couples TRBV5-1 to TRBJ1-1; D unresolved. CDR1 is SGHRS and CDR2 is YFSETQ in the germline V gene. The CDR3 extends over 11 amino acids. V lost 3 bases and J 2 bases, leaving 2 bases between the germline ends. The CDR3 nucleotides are TGCGCCAGCAGCTCCAACACTGAAGCTTTCTTT. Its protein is CASSSNTEAFF.

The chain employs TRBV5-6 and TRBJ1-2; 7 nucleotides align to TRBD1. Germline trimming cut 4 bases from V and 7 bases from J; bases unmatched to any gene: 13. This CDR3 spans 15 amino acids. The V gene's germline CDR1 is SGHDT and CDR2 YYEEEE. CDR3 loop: CASSPGPDREVGYTF. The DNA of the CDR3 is TGTGCCAGCAGCCCGGGCCCTGACAGGGAGGTTGGCTACACCTTC. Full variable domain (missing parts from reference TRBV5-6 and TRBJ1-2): DAGVTQSPTHLIKTRGQQVTLRCSPKSGHDTVSWYQQALGQGPQFIFQYYEEEERQRGNFPDRFSGHQFPNYSSELNVNALLLGDSALYLCASSPGPDREVGYTFGSGTRLTVV.

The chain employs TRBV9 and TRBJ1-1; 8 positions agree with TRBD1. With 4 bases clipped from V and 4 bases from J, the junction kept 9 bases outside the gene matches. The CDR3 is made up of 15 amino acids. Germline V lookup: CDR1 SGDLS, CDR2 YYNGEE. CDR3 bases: TGTGCCAGCAGCCCCTCAGGACAGGGACTCACTGAAGCTTTCTTT. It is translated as CASSPSGQGLTEAFF.

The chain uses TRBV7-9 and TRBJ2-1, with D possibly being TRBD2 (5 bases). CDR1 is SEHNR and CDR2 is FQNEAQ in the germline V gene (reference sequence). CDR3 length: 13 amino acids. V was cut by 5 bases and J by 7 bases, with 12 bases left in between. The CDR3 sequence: CASSTGNFNEQFF. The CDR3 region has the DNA TGTGCCAGCAGCACCGGGAATTTTAATGAGCAGTTCTTC.